In its sample, the clone carrying this T cell receptor beta chain was seen once. Antigen: not known. The entry originates in a study of OX40 agonist ivuxolimab in advanced cancers. Study overall: While on treatment, patients had intravenous ivuxolimab at 0.01 to 10 mg/kg every 2 weeks. Cohort: about 80% men, mean age approximately 60, aged about 20 to 85. Three patients, one with hepatocellular carcinoma and two with cutaneous melanoma, achieved partial responses. Overall study results and limits: Blood T cells, both CD4+ and CD8+, expanded clonally by week 6 at 0.1 to 3.0 mg/kg.

V lost 3 bases and J lost 6, with 9 bases in between. This CDR3 comprises 13 residues. Germline-derived CDR1 and CDR2 are SGHRS and YFSETQ. Assay used: immunoSEQ multiplex PCR; TCRdb lists only in-frame clones, some missing. Of about 71,000 clones listed, 91% are singletons. The sequence derives from an adult with an advanced solid tumor such as melanoma, head and neck, liver or kidney cancer. The sequencing here drew on CD4+ or CD8+ T cells sorted from blood, taken in a trial of the OX40 agonist ivuxolimab. V gene TRBV5-1 combines with J gene TRBJ2-2; D gene unclear. CDR3 protein: CASSWASSGELFF. The CDR3 bases are TGCGCCAGCAGCTGGGCTAGTTCCGGGGAGCTGTTTTTT.